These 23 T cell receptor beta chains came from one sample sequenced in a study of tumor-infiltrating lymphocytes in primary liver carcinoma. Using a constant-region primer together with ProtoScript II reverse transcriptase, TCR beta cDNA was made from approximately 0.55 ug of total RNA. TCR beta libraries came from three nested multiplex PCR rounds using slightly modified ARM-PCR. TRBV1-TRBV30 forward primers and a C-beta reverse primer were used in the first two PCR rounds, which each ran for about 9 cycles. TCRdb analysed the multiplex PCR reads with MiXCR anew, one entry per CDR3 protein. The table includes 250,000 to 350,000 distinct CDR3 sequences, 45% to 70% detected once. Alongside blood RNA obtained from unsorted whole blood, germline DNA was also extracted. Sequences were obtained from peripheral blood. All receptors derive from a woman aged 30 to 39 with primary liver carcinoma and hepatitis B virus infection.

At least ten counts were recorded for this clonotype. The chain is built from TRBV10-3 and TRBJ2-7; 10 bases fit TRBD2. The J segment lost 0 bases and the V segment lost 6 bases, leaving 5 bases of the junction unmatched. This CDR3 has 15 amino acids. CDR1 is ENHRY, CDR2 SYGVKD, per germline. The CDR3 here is CAISQSGGGSYEQYF. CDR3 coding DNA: TGTGCCATCAGCCAGAGCGGGGGGGGCTCCTACGAGCAGTACTTC.

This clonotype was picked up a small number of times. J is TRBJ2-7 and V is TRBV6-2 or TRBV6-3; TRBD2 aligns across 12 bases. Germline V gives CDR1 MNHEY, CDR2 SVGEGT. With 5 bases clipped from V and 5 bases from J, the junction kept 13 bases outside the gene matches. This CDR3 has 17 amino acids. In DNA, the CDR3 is TGTGCCAGCAGTAAACAAGAGACTAGCGGGAGACTCCACGAGCAGTACTTC. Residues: CASSKQETSGRLHEQYF.

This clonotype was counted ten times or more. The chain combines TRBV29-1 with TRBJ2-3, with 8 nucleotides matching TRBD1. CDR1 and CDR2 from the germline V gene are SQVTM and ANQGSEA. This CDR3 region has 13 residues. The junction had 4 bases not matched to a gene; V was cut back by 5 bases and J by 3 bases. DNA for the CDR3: TGCAGCGTTAAAGGACAGGGTACAGATACGCAGTATTTT. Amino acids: CSVKGQGTDTQYF.

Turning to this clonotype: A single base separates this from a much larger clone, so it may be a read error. CDR3 in amino acids: CASRGTGGRIEAFF. DNA for the CDR3: TGTGCCAGCAGAGGGACAGGGGGAAGGATTGAAGCTTTCTTT. The V and J genes are TRBV12-3 or TRBV12-4 and TRBJ1-1, with TRBD1 matching 11 bases. The CDR3 contains 14 residues. V gave up 6 bases and J gave up 7 bases; unmatched junction bases: 7.

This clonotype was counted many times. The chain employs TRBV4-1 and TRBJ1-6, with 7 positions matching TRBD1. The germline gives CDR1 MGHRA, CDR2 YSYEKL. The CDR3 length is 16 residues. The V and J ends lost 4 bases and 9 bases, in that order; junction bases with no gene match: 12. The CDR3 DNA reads TGCGCCAGCAGCCCTACCGGGACAGACCTGGGTTCACCCCTCCACTTT. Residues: CASSPTGTDLGSPLHF.

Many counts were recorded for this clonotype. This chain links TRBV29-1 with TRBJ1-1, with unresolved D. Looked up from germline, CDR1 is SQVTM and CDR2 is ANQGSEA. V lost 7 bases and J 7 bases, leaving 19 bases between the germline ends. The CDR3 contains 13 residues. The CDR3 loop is CSADLEIESEAFF. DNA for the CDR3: TGCAGCGCCGACCTCGAGATAGAAAGTGAAGCTTTCTTT.

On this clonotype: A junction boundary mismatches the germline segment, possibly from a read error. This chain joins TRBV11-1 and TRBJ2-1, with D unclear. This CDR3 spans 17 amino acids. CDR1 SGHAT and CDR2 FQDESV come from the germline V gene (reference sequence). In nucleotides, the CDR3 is TGTGTCAGCAGCTTGGCGGCACAACGGACCCTCTACAATGAGCAGTTCTTC. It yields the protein CVSSLAAQRTLYNEQFF.

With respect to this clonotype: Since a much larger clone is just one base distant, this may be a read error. The CDR3: CASCHDALAGGYNEQFF. The CDR3 DNA follows: TGTGCCAGCTGCCACGACGCCCTAGCGGGAGGGTACAATGAGCAGTTCTTC. J is TRBJ2-1 and V is TRBV12-3 or TRBV12-4; 12 nucleotides agree with TRBD2. The CDR3 has 17 amino acids. J gave up 4 bases and V 8 bases, and 12 bases lay outside the gene matches.

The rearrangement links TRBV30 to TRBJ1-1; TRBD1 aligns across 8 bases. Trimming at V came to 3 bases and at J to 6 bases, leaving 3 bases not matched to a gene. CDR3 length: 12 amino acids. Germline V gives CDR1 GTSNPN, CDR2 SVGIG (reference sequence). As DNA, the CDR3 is TGTGCCTGGAGCAGGGGGCAACCTGAAGCTTTCTTT. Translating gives CAWSRGQPEAFF. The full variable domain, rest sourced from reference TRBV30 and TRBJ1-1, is SQTIHQWPATLVQPVGSPLSLECTVEGTSNPNLYWYRQAAGRGLQLLFYSVGIGQISSEVPQNLSASRPQDRQFILSSKKLLLSDSGFYLCAWSRGQPEAFFGQGTRLTVV.

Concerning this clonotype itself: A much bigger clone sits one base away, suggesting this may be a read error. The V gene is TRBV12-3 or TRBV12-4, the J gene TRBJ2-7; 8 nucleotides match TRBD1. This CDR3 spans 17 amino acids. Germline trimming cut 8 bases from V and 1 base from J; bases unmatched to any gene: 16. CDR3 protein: CASVGQGSHYRSYEQYF. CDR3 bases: TGTGCCAGCGTAGGACAGGGAAGTCATTATCGTTCCTACGAGCAGTACTTC.

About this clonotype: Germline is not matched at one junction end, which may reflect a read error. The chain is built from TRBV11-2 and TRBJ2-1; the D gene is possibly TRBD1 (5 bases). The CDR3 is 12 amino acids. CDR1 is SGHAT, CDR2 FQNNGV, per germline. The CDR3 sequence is CASSTVQAEQLF. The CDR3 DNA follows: TGTGCCAGCAGCACGGTACAGGCCGAGCAGTTATTC.

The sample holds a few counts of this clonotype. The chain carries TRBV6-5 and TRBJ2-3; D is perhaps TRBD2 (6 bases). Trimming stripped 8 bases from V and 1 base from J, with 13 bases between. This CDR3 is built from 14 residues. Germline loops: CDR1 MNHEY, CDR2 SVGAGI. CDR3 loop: CASGRERGTDTQYF. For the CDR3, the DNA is TGTGCCAGCGGACGGGAGAGGGGCACAGATACGCAGTATTTT.

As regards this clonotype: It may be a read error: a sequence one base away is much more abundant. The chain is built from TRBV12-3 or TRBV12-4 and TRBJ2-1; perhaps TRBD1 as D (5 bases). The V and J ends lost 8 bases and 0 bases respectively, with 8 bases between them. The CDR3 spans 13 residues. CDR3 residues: CASWGSSYNEQFF. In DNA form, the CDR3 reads TGTGCCAGCTGGGGCAGCTCCTACAATGAGCAGTTCTTC.

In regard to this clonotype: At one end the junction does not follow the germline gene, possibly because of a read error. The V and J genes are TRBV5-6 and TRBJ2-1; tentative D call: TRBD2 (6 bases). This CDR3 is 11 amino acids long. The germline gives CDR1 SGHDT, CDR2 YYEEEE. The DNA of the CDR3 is TGTGTCAGCAGCTTCCGGGAGAAGGAGTTCTTC. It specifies CVSSFREKEFF.

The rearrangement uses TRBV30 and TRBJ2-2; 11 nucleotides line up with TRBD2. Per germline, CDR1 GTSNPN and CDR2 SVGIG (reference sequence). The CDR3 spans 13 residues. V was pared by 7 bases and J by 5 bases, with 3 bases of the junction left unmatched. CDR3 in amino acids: CASTSGTTGELFF. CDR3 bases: TGTGCCTCGACTAGCGGGACAACCGGGGAGCTGTTTTTT.

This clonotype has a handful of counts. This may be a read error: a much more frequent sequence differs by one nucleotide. DNA for the CDR3: TGTGCCAGCAGCCCTCAGGCATATGGCTACATCTTC. It is translated as CASSPQAYGYIF. V gene TRBV11-2 combines with J gene TRBJ1-2; D ambiguous. This CDR3 spans 12 amino acids. Germline V gene data show CDR1 as SGHAT and CDR2 as FQNNGV.

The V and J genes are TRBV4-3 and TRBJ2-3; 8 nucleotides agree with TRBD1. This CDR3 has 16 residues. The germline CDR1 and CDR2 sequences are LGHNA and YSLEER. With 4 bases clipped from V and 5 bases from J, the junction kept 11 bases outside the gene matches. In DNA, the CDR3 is TGCGCCAGCAGCCCCCGAGGACAGGGAGGCATAGATACGCAGTATTTT. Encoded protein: CASSPRGQGGIDTQYF.

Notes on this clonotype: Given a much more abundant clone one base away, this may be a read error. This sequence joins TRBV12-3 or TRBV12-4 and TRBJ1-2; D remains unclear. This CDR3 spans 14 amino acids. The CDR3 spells CPSSLLGAISGYTF. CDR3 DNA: TGTCCCAGCAGTTTACTGGGCGCGATAAGTGGCTACACCTTC.

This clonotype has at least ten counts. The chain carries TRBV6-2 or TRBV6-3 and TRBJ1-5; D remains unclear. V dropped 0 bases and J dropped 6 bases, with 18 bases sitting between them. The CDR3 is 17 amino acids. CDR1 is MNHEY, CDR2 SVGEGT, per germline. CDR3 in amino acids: CASSYSKGRENGQPQHF. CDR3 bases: TGTGCCAGCAGTTACTCGAAAGGTAGGGAGAACGGTCAGCCCCAGCATTTT.

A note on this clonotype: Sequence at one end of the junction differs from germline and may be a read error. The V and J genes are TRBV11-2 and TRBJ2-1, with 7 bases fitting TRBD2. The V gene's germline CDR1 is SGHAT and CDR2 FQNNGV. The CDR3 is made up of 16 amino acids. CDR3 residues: CASNLVPAGSYNEESF. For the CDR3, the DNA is TGTGCCAGCAACTTAGTCCCAGCGGGAAGTTACAATGAGGAGTCCTTC.

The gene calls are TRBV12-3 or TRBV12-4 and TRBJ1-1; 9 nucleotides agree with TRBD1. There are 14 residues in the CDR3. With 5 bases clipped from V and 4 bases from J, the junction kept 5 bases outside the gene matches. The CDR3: CASSTGGGGTEAFF. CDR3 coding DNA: TGTGCCAGCAGTACAGGGGGCGGTGGCACTGAAGCTTTCTTT.

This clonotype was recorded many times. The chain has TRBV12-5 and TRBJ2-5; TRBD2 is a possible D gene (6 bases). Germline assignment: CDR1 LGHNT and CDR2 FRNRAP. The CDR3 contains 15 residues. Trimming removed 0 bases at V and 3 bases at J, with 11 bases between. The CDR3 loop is CASGLVGGAEETQYF. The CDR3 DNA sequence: TGTGCTAGTGGTTTGGTAGGAGGGGCTGAAGAGACCCAGTACTTC.

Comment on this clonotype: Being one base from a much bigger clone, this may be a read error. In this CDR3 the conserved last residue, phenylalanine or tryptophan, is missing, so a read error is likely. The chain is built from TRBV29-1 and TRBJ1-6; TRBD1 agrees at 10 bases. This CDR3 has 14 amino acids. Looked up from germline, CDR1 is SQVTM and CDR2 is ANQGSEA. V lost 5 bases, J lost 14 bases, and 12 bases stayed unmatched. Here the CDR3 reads CSVSWDRGPSALHY. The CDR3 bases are TGCAGCGTTAGCTGGGACAGGGGACCCTCGGCCCTCCACTAT.